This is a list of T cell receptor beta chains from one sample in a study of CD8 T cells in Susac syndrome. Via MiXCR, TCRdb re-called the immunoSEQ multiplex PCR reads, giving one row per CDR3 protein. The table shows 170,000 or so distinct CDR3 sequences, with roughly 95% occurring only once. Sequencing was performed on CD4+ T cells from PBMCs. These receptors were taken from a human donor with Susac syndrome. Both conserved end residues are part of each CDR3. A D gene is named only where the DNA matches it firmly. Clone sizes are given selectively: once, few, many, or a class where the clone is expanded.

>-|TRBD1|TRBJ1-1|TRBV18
CASSIADREYGTEAFF
TGTGCCAGCTCGATCGCGGACAGGGAATATGGAACTGAAGCTTTCTTT
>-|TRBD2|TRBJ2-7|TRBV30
CAWSVSGTSGTEQYF
TGTGCCTGGAGTGTAAGTGGGACTAGCGGGACCGAGCAGTACTTC
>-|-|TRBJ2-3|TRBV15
CATSSRRGPTDTQYF
TGTGCCACCAGCAGTCGCAGGGGCCCCACAGATACGCAGTATTTT
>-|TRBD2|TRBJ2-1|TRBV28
CASSTTRRGLAGDVYNEQFF
TGTGCCAGCAGCACAACCCGACGAGGACTAGCGGGAGATGTCTACAATGAGCAGTTCTTC
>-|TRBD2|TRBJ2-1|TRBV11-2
CASRLAGGYNEQFF
TGTGCCAGCCGACTAGCGGGAGGGTACAATGAGCAGTTCTTC
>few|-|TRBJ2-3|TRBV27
CASSLEVADTQYF
TGTGCCAGCAGTTTAGAGGTGGCAGATACGCAGTATTTT
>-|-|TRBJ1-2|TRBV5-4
CASSLASGVGYTF
TGTGCCAGCAGCTTGGCATCCGGGGTCGGCTACACCTTC
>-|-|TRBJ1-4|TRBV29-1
CSVGGLSEKLFF
TGCAGCGTTGGAGGTCTAAGTGAAAAACTGTTTTTT
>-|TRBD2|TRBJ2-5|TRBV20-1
CSASWTSVSVTQYF
TGCAGTGCTAGTTGGACTAGCGTATCGGTGACCCAGTACTTC
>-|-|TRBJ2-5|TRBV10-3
CAISESGGKTQYF
TGTGCCATCAGTGAGTCGGGTGGCAAGACCCAGTACTTC
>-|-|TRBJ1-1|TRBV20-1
CSARSNNRAYPEAFF
TGCAGTGCTAGATCCAATAACAGGGCGTACCCTGAAGCTTTCTTT
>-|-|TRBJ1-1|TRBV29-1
CSVGKGMGTEAFF
TGCAGCGTTGGTAAGGGAATGGGCACTGAAGCTTTCTTT
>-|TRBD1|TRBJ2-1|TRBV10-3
CAITTGTGGEFF
TGTGCCATCACAACCGGGACAGGGGGCGAGTTCTTC
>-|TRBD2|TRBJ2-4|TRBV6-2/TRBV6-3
CASRPDGTGGDIQYF
TGTGCCAGCAGGCCGGACGGGACGGGGGGTGACATTCAGTACTTC
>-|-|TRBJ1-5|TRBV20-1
CSARTGVDQPQHF
TGCAGTGCTAGAACGGGTGTTGATCAGCCCCAGCATTTT
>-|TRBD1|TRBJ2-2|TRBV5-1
CASRTTGTGNTGELFF
TGCGCCAGCAGGACAACCGGGACAGGGAACACCGGGGAGCTGTTTTTT
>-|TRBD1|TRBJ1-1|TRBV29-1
CSVRDRGGTEAFF
TGCAGCGTTCGCGACAGGGGAGGGACTGAAGCTTTCTTT
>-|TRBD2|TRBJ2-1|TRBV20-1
CSAESLAAYNEQFF
TGCAGTGCAGAGAGCCTAGCGGCTTACAATGAGCAGTTCTTC
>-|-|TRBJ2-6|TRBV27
CASSLSEIRSGANVLTF
TGTGCCAGCAGTTTATCCGAGATCCGCTCTGGGGCCAACGTCCTGACTTTC
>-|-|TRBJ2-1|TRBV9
CASATSGSSYNEQFF
TGTGCCAGCGCAACATCGGGGAGCTCCTACAATGAGCAGTTCTTC
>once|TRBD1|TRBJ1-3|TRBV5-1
CASSRDRAFGNTIYF
TGCGCCAGCAGCAGGGACAGGGCCTTTGGAAACACCATATATTTT
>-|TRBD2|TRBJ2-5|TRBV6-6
CASSDSGGPQETQYF
TGTGCCAGCAGCGATAGCGGGGGGCCCCAAGAGACCCAGTACTTC
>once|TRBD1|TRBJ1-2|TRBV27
CASSRRVGQRDGYTF
TGTGCCAGCAGTCGTCGAGTGGGACAGCGAGATGGCTACACCTTC
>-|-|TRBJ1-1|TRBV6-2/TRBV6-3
CASRFGGNTEAFF
TGTGCCAGCAGATTCGGGGGGAACACTGAAGCTTTCTTT
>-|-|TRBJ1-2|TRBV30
CAWSVRWGADGYTF
TGTGCCTGGAGTGTACGTTGGGGCGCAGATGGCTACACCTTC
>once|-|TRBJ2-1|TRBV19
CASSKGGVNEQFF
TGTGCCAGTAGTAAAGGAGGGGTCAATGAGCAGTTCTTC
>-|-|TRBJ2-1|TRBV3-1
CASSRGTGDLQFF
TGTGCCAGCAGCCGGGGAACCGGGGATTTGCAGTTCTTC
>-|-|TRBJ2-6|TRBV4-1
CASSQGPWAGANVLTF
TGCGCCAGCAGCCAAGGTCCTTGGGCCGGGGCCAACGTCCTGACTTTC
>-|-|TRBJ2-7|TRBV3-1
CASSQGGSVYEQYF
TGTGCCAGCAGCCAAGGGGGTAGCGTCTACGAGCAGTACTTC
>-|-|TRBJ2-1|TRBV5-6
CASSFPGPEAGQFF
TGTGCCAGCAGCTTTCCGGGTCCGGAGGCCGGGCAGTTCTTC
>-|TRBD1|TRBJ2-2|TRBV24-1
CATIRTGITGELFF
TGTGCCACCATTAGGACAGGGATCACCGGGGAGCTGTTTTTT
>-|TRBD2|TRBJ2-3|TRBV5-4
CASSVLAGAEDTQYF
TGTGCCAGCAGCGTGTTAGCGGGAGCAGAGGATACGCAGTATTTT
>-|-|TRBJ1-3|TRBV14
CASSPRTASSGNTIYF
TGTGCCAGCAGCCCCCGGACAGCGAGCTCTGGAAACACCATATATTTT
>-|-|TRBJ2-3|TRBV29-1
CSVEDRRGGPDTQYF
TGCAGCGTTGAAGACCGGCGCGGGGGCCCAGATACGCAGTATTTT
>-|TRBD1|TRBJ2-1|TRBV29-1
CSVERQGVYNEQFF
TGCAGCGTTGAACGACAGGGGGTCTACAATGAGCAGTTCTTC
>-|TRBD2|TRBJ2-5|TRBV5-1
CASSLMGLAGGGETQYF
TGCGCCAGCAGCTTGATGGGACTAGCGGGAGGTGGTGAGACCCAGTACTTC
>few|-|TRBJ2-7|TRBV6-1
CASSMTFYEQYF
TGTGCCAGCAGCATGACCTTTTACGAGCAGTACTTC
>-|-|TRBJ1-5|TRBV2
CASSAEVGSNQPQHF
TGTGCCAGCAGTGCTGAGGTGGGGAGCAATCAGCCCCAGCATTTT
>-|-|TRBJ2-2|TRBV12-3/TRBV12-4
CASSLGLGSNTGELFF
TGTGCCAGCAGTTTAGGTCTGGGATCGAACACCGGGGAGCTGTTTTTT
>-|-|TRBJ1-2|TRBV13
CASSWGTLYGYTF
TGTGCCAGCAGCTGGGGGACCCTTTATGGCTACACCTTC
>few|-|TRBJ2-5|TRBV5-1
CASSFKETQYF
TGCGCCAGCAGTTTTAAAGAGACCCAGTACTTC
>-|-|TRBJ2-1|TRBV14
CASSPDVEGARNEQFF
TGTGCCAGCAGCCCCGACGTAGAAGGGGCTCGCAATGAGCAGTTCTTC
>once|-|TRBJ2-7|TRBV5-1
CASSPDGTSYEQYF
TGCGCCAGCAGCCCCGACGGGACCTCCTACGAGCAGTACTTC
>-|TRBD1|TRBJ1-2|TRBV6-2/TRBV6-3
CASSTTGVRGYTF
TGTGCCAGCAGTACGACAGGGGTTCGAGGCTACACCTTC
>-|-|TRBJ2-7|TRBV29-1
CSVLRDYEQYF
TGCAGCGTTCTCCGGGACTACGAGCAGTACTTC
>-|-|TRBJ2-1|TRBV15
CATSRDGGGLGEQFF
TGTGCCACCAGCAGAGATGGCGGGGGCCTCGGTGAGCAGTTCTTC
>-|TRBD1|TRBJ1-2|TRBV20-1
CSARQGASGYTF
TGCAGTGCTAGACAGGGGGCGAGTGGCTACACCTTC
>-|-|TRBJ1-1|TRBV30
CAWSSRRNTEAFF
TGTGCCTGGAGTTCTCGGAGGAACACTGAAGCTTTCTTT
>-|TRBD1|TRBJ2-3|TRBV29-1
CSVPGQVADTQYF
TGCAGCGTGCCGGGACAGGTGGCAGATACGCAGTATTTT
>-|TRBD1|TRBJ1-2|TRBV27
CASSSPGQLRGYTF
TGTGCCAGCAGTAGCCCGGGACAGCTGAGAGGCTACACCTTC
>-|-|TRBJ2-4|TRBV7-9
CASSLGTPGDIQYF
TGTGCCAGCAGCCTCGGGACGCCGGGGGACATTCAGTACTTC
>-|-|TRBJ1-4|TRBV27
CASSPDTGFRNEKLFF
TGTGCCAGCAGTCCAGATACAGGATTTCGGAATGAAAAACTGTTTTTT
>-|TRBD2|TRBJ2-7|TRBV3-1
CASSQDAGGRTEQYF
TGTGCCAGCAGCCAAGACGCGGGAGGGCGAACCGAGCAGTACTTC
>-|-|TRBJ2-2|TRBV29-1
CSVFAGGELFF
TGCAGCGTTTTTGCAGGGGGGGAGCTGTTTTTT
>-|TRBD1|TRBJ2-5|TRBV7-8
CASSFSRGPQETQYF
TGTGCCAGCAGCTTTAGCAGGGGGCCTCAAGAGACCCAGTACTTC
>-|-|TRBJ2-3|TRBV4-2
CASSPGQRDTDTQYF
TGTGCCAGCAGCCCGGGACAAAGGGACACAGATACGCAGTATTTT
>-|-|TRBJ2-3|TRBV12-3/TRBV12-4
CASSKGTDTQYF
TGTGCCAGCAGCAAAGGCACAGATACGCAGTATTTT
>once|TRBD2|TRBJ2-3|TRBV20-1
CSGYSGRSRDTQYF
TGCAGTGGTTATAGCGGGAGAAGCCGAGATACGCAGTATTTT
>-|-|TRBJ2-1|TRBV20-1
CSASFRDTQFF
TGCAGTGCTAGTTTTCGGGACACTCAGTTCTTC
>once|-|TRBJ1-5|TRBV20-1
CSASLPAQPQHF
TGCAGTGCTTCCCTCCCGGCTCAGCCCCAGCATTTT